One T cell receptor beta chain is described in this entry. The record originates from a study of shared clonotypes between healthy human individuals. V was pared by 9 bases and J by 4 bases, with 22 bases between. Germline V gene data show CDR1 as SGDLS and CDR2 as YYNGEE. The CDR3 covers 15 residues. This was a deep-level run. Original analysis: Junction-only sequences produced by ImmunoSEQ had no quality scores, so filtering differed. Measured with immunoSEQ multiplex PCR; TCRdb has only the in-frame clones, and not every one. V, J and clone size derive from that table, while D and trimming were established from the DNA sequence. Found here are 95,000 to 120,000 clones, 55% to 70% of them singletons; the top ten hold approximately 24%.

The sample was memory CD8+ T cells sorted from blood. Indicated subset: CD45RO+ cells pooled with CCR7-negative TemRA cells. This chain links TRBV9 with TRBJ2-5; possibly TRBD1 for D (5 bases). This receptor was obtained from a woman younger than 45 in good health. The CDR3 reads CATNQGASAGETQYF. The CDR3 DNA is TGTGCCACGAACCAGGGTGCCTCGGCCGGAGAGACCCAGTACTTC.